This entry describes one T cell receptor beta chain. The antigen this receptor binds is unknown. Within one base of it there is no much larger clone, and no base qualities were kept. The sample's treatment or condition, from its label and the paper: roughly ten-day PBMC culture with coronavirus spike peptide pools or control peptides (ViraFEST assay). To expand antigen-specific T cells with peptide pools and then pick out the expanded clonotypes through TCR sequencing, the study relied on the ViraFEST assay. The convalescent patients' positive SARS-CoV-2 PCR tests fell between March and December 2020, which was before the Alpha, Beta and Delta variants emerged in the United States. Each well held approximately 2 million PBMCs cultured in IMDM containing around 5% human AB serum and approximately 9.8 IU/ml IL-2, with 9 to 10 ug/ml peptide pools added. On days 3 and 7, half of the culture medium was replaced with fresh IL-2-containing medium. After around 10 days of culture, CD4+ T cells were isolated by negative selection with the EasySep CD4+ T cell isolation kit. Ficoll-Paque Plus gradient centrifugation was used to isolate PBMCs from whole blood, and the isolated PBMCs were then either used fresh or cryopreserved at -140C. In general, triplicate wells were set up for every culture condition.

This entry is derived from a study of vaccination and CD4 T cells after COVID-19 (dated by TCRdb to 2022 to 2024). Notes on the research overall: Convalescent patients had a positive SARS-CoV-2 result on nasal swab PCR, and of these patients, several had mild disease and one had severe disease. Six males and four females were included in the convalescent cohort, with two Hispanic individuals, seven Caucasians, two Asians and one multiracial person represented. Two doses of either the Pfizer-BioNTech BNT162b2 vaccine (n=8) or the Moderna mRNA-1273 vaccine (n=2) were administered to participants. Post-COVID blood samples from convalescent patients were collected a median of about 100 days after diagnosis, with a range of roughly 35 to 161 days. Post-vaccine blood samples were obtained a median of approximately 74 days after the second vaccine dose, with a range of roughly 12 to 250 days. For stimulating the cultures, overlapping spike peptide pools were used, derived from SARS-CoV-2 as well as from the common cold coronaviruses HCoV-NL63, HCoV-OC43 and HCoV-229E. Control cultures received a CEFX viral epitope pool as the positive control, an HIV-1 Nef peptide pool as the negative control, or no peptide. In roughly nine COVID-19 convalescent patients and a handful of infection-naive healthy vaccine recipients, the spike-specific CD4+ TCR repertoire before mRNA vaccination was compared with the repertoire after mRNA vaccination. General findings and caveats noted by the study authors: The number of convalescent patients in the study was relatively small, and the study did not examine early timepoints following natural infection. Of the vaccine-specific clones in convalescent patients, 304 of 307, or nearly all, reacted only to SARS-CoV-2 spike and did not cross-react with common cold coronaviruses. The median number of SARS-CoV-2-reactive clonotypes rose from fewer than 25 after infection to 38 after vaccination, but the change was not significant. In convalescent patients, a median 86.3% of post-vaccine SARS-CoV-2-reactive clones were detected only after vaccination, suggesting vaccine-specific priming.

The library was generated by PCR. DNA from cultured CD4+ T cells underwent TCR sequencing with the Oncomine TCR Beta short-read assay at the Johns Hopkins FTIC core. Genomic DNA was extracted from the cultured CD4+ T cells with the QIAamp micro DNA kit. The Oncomine TCR Beta libraries from cultured CD4+ T cells were pooled using unique dual indexes and then sequenced on an Illumina iSeq 100. Regarding the original processing steps: Non-productive sequences were removed, and CDR3s not starting with C, not ending with F or W, or shorter than 7 amino acids were discarded. The MANAFEST web application was used to identify antigen-specific clonotypes by comparing peptide-stimulated wells against reference wells and other culture wells. For a clone to be called positive, the clone needed an FDR below 0.05, an odds ratio above 5, and a productive frequency above 0.1% in at least two of three replicate wells. A clonotype counted as cross-reactive if it showed significant expansion both in the SARS-CoV-2 spike wells and in at least one common cold coronavirus spike condition. CDR3 homology was assessed with Levenshtein distances (stringdist) and unrooted phylogenetic trees (ape) in R version 3.6.1. TCRdb trimmed the raw reads at Q25, called clones with MiXCR and kept productive beta chains. Rows are unified per CDR3 protein, each entry keeping the most common DNA and genes. TCRdb assigned the V and J calls; the authors' analysis was not used. Present in this sample are roughly 10,000 distinct CDR3 sequences, 51% of which were seen just once. The top ten constitute 39% of the sample.

V lost 2 bases and J lost 4 bases; the stretch between them is 11 bases long. CDR1 GTSNPN and CDR2 SVGIG are derived from the germline V gene (reference sequence). Inclusive of the bounding cysteine and phenylalanine, the CDR3 is 13 residues long. Only CDR3 DNA remains: 39 bases, in frame from the first base. The TCR was taken from a human donor who had recovered from COVID-19. The sample consisted of CD4+ T cells from blood, cultured in vitro. The chain couples TRBV30 to TRBJ1-2; a tentative D match to TRBD1 spans 6 bases. The DNA sequence is as follows: TGTGCCTGGAGTCGAGGGACACGCTATGGCTACACCTTC. This is translated as CAWSRGTRYGYTF.